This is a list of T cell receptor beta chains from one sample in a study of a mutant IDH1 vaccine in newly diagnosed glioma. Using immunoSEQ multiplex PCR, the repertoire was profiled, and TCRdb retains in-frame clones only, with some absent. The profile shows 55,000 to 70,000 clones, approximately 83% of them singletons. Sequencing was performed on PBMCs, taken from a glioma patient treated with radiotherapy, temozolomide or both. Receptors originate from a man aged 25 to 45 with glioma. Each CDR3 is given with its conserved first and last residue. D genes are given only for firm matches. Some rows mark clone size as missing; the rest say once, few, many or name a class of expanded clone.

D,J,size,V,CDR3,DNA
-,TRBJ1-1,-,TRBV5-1,CASRLGGTLNTEAFF,TGCGCCAGCAGATTGGGCGGGACGTTGAACACTGAAGCTTTCTTT
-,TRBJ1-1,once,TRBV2,CASSESTVNTEAFF,TGTGCCAGCAGTGAATCGACAGTTAACACTGAAGCTTTCTTT
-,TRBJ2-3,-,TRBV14,CASSQGAGSTDTQYF,TGTGCCAGCAGCCAAGGGGCGGGCTCCACAGATACGCAGTATTTT
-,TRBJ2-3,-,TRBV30,CAWSRYTQYF,TGTGCCTGGAGTAGGTATACGCAGTATTTT
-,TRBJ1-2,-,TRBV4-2,CASSQDRPGALMNYGYTF,TGTGCCAGCAGCCAAGATCGTCCAGGAGCTTTAATGAACTATGGCTACACCTTC
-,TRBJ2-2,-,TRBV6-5,CPPLPGQGKTGELFF,TGTCCGCCCCTTCCGGGCCAGGGGAAGACCGGGGAGCTGTTTTTT
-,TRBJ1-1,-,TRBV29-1,CSVGGGITEAFF,TGCAGCGTTGGAGGGGGTATCACTGAAGCTTTCTTT
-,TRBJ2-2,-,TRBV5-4,CASIKGGRTGELFF,TGTGCCAGCATCAAGGGGGGGCGAACCGGGGAGCTGTTTTTT
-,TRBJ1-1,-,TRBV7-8,CASSSGLEAFF,TGTGCCAGCAGCTCGGGCCTCGAAGCTTTCTTT
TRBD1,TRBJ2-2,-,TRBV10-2,CASSQSGQGNTGELFF,TGCGCCAGCAGTCAATCGGGACAGGGCAACACCGGGGAGCTGTTTTTT
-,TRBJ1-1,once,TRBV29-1,CSVSGIGTEAFF,TGCAGCGTTTCGGGTATCGGCACTGAAGCTTTCTTT
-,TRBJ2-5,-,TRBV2,CASGPQMWQETQYF,TGTGCCAGCGGCCCTCAAATGTGGCAAGAGACCCAGTACTTC